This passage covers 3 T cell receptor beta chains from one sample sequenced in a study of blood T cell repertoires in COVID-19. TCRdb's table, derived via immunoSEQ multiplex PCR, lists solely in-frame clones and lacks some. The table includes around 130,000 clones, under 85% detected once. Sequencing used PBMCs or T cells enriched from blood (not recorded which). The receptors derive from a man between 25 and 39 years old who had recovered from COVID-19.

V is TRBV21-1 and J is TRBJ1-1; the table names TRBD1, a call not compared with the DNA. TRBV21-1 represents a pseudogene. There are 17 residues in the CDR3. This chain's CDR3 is CASSKLTGGTHNTEAFF. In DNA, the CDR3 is TGTGCCAGCAGCAAATTGACAGGGGGCACTCATAACACTGAAGCTTTCTTT.

CDR3 bases: TGTGCCAGCAGTTTTACTACAGAGCAGTTCTTC. Protein: CASSFTTEQFF. This chain connects TRBV12-3 or TRBV12-4 to TRBJ2-1; no definite D call. This CDR3 is 11 amino acids long. V gave up 3 bases and J gave up 10 bases, with 7 bases separating them.

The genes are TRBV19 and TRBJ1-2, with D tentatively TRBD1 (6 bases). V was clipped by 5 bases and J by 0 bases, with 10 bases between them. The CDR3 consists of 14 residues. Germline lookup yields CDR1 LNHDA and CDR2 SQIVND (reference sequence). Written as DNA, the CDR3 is TGTGCCAGTAGTCTCGGGACAACTAACTATGGCTACACCTTC. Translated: CASSLGTTNYGYTF.